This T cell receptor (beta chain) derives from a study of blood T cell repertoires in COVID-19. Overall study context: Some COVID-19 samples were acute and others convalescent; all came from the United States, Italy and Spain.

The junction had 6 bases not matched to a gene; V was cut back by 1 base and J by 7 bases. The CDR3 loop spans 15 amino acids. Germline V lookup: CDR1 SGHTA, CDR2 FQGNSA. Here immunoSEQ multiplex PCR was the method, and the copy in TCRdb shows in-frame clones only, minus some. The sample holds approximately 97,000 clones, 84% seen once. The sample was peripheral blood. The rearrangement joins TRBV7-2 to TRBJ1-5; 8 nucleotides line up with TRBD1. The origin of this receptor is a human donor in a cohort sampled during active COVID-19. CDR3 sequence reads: CASSLESGGGQPQHF. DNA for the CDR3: TGTGCCAGCAGCTTAGAATCAGGGGGCGGACAGCCCCAGCATTTT.